The next 28 T cell receptor beta chains were all read from a single sample in a study of PD-1 blockade in classical Hodgkin lymphoma. Produced via immunoSEQ multiplex PCR; TCRdb's table is partial and in-frame only. The sample has roughly 20,000 clones; 70% to 85% are singletons. Time point noted: cycle 4 day 1 (C4D1), after less than 7 weeks of nivolumab. Every one of the patients relapsed after autologous stem cell transplantation (brentuximab vedotin exposure was variable). The material was peripheral blood mononuclear cells (PBMCs), obtained before the fourth cycle of nivolumab. Receptors were obtained from a human donor with classical Hodgkin lymphoma.

This clone was recorded once. This chain connects TRBV29-1 to TRBJ2-2; D is ambiguous. This CDR3 is 12 amino acids long. Germline CDR1 reads SQVTM; CDR2 reads ANQGSEA. Trimming removed 2 bases from V and 7 bases from J, with 8 bases in between. The CDR3 DNA reads as TGCAGCGTTGAATTCTCGTACGGGGAGCTGTTTTTT. Amino acid sequence: CSVEFSYGELFF.

This clone was seen only a few times. The chain links TRBV6-1 to TRBJ2-7; a weak D match, TRBD2 (5 bases). CDR1 and CDR2 from the germline V gene are MNHNS and SASEGT. V lost 8 bases to trimming and J lost 3 bases, with 11 bases between them. CDR3 length: 12 residues. CDR3 residues: CASEGRHYEQYF. In DNA form, the CDR3 reads TGTGCCAGCGAGGGCAGACACTACGAGCAGTACTTC.

Turning to this clone: One junction end disagrees with the germline gene, perhaps due to a read error. The J gene is TRBJ2-5, the V gene TRBV29-1; D might be TRBD2 (6 bases). Germline values: CDR1 SQVTM, CDR2 ANQGSEA. CDR3 size: 13 residues. The CDR3 DNA reads as TGCAGCGCTGAACCCGGGGGTGATGAGACCCAGTACTTC. This translates into CSAEPGGDETQYF.

This clone has a single count. The rearrangement uses TRBV30 and TRBJ2-2; 8 nucleotides align to TRBD2. Per germline, CDR1 GTSNPN and CDR2 SVGIG (reference sequence). J gave up 10 bases and V 5 bases, and 6 bases lay outside the gene matches. The CDR3 contains 12 residues. CDR3 bases: TGTGCCTGGGGGGGACTAGGTGTGGAGCTGTTTTTT. Its translation: CAWGGLGVELFF.

This clone was seen only once. V is TRBV4-2 and J is TRBJ1-3; 10 nucleotides agree with TRBD1. CDR1 LGHNA and CDR2 YNFKEQ come from the germline V gene. The CDR3 spans 16 residues. The V gene end was trimmed by 1 base and the J gene end by 3 bases; junction bases not matched to a gene: 3. This CDR3 is CASSQGQGANGNTIYF. The CDR3 DNA is TGTGCCAGCAGCCAAGGACAGGGGGCGAATGGAAACACCATATATTTT.

V gene TRBV4-1 combines with J gene TRBJ1-2, with 7 nucleotides matching TRBD1. CDR1 is MGHRA, CDR2 YSYEKL, per germline. With 0 bases clipped from V and 7 bases from J, the junction kept 11 bases outside the gene matches. The CDR3 consists of 16 residues. The CDR3 bases are TGCGCCAGCAGCCAAGAAGGTTCGCAGGGGGGACTTGGCTACACCTTC. Translating gives CASSQEGSQGGLGYTF.

V is TRBV5-4 and J is TRBJ1-1; possibly TRBD1 for D (5 bases). Trimming shortened V by 4 bases and J by 2 bases, and 15 bases separated the two germline ends. Germline V gene data show CDR1 as SGHNT and CDR2 as YYREEE (reference sequence). This CDR3 comprises 15 residues. The CDR3 loop reads CASSPGGTGNTEAFF. In nucleotides, the CDR3 is TGTGCCAGCAGCCCGGGGGGAACCGGTAACACTGAAGCTTTCTTT.

The chain has TRBV27 and TRBJ1-5; 8 bases fit TRBD1. The CDR3 sequence is 15 residues long. Germline values: CDR1 MNHEY, CDR2 SMNVEV (reference sequence). The V and J ends lost 5 bases and 3 bases, in that order; junction bases with no gene match: 6. The CDR3 DNA follows: TGTGCCAGCAGTCTAGACAGGGGACACAATCAGCCCCAGCATTTT. Protein sequence: CASSLDRGHNQPQHF.

The chain couples TRBV3-1 (or the pseudogene TRBV3-2) to TRBJ1-1; no reliable D call. Trimming removed 2 bases from V and 12 bases from J, with 4 bases in between. This CDR3 contains 9 residues. Germline CDR1 LGHDT, CDR2 YNNKEL (reference sequence). The CDR3 nucleotides read TGTGCCAGCAGCCAATTATCTTTCTTT. This codes for CASSQLSFF.

The count of this clone is one. This CDR3 is CASRSAGGVYGYTF. For the CDR3, the DNA is TGTGCCAGCAGATCGGCAGGGGGCGTCTATGGCTACACCTTC. J is TRBJ1-2 and V is TRBV28; 8 nucleotides agree with TRBD1. Germline V gene lookup returns CDR1 MDHEN and CDR2 SYDVKM. The J segment lost 4 bases and the V segment lost 6 bases, leaving 7 bases of the junction unmatched. The CDR3 runs to 14 residues.

A few counts support this clone. CDR3 in amino acids: CASSLSIRGTEAFF. Here the CDR3 DNA reads TGTGCCAGCAGTTTATCCATTCGGGGTACTGAAGCTTTCTTT. J is TRBJ1-1 and V is TRBV27; no definite D call. Between the trimmed V and J ends, which lost 0 bases and 5 bases, there was a span of 10 bases. The germline V gene has CDR1 MNHEY and CDR2 SMNVEV (reference sequence). CDR3 length equals 14 residues.

Written as DNA, the CDR3 is TGTGCCAGCAGCCTGGGACTAGCGGGAGCCCGCTACGAGCAGTACTTC. Its translation is CASSLGLAGARYEQYF. This chain connects TRBV5-4 to TRBJ2-7; 14 bases are shared with TRBD2. CDR1 SGHNT and CDR2 YYREEE come from the germline V gene (reference sequence). This CDR3 is 16 amino acids long. Trimming at V came to 4 bases and at J to 3 bases, leaving 6 bases not matched to a gene. Full variable domain (remainder filled in from reference TRBV5-4 and TRBJ2-7): ETGVTQSPTHLIKTRGQQVTLRCSSQSGHNTVSWYQQALGQGPQFIFQYYREEENGRGNFPPRFSGLQFPNYSSELNVNALELDDSALYLCASSLGLAGARYEQYFGPGTRLTVT.

V and J are TRBV19 and TRBJ1-1, with D possibly TRBD1 on 6 matching bases. V gave up 6 bases and J gave up 1 base, with 9 bases separating them. CDR1 is LNHDA, CDR2 SQIVND, per germline (reference sequence). The CDR3 spans 13 residues. CDR3 sequence reads: CASSKGGNTEAFF. As DNA, the CDR3 is TGTGCCAGTAGCAAAGGGGGGAACACTGAAGCTTTCTTT.

V gene TRBV5-1 combines with J gene TRBJ2-7; 8 bases agree with TRBD1. The ends lost 0 bases at V and 4 bases at J; junction bases unmatched: 9. CDR1 and CDR2 (germline): SGHRS, YFSETQ. The CDR3 length is 16 residues. The CDR3 nucleotides read TGCGCCAGCAGCTTGGCCGGAGTGACAGGGGCTTACGAGCAGTACTTC. As protein: CASSLAGVTGAYEQYF.

There are a few counts of this clone. The chain joins TRBV5-1 to TRBJ2-1; 7 nucleotides align to TRBD1. V gave up 3 bases and J gave up 4 bases; unmatched junction bases: 4. This CDR3 is built from 14 residues. CDR1 and CDR2 from the germline V gene are SGHRS and YFSETQ. The CDR3 coding sequence is TGCGCCAGCAGCTCGGCGACAGGGTACAATGAGCAGTTCTTC. Protein: CASSSATGYNEQFF.

The chain uses TRBV6-5 and TRBJ1-3, with a possible D match to TRBD1 (5 bases). Trimming took 2 bases from V and 0 from J, leaving 8 bases between them. There are 15 residues in the CDR3. Per the germline V gene, CDR1 is MNHEY and CDR2 is SVGAGI. For the CDR3, the DNA is TGTGCCAGCAGTTACCGAGGGGCCTCTGGAAACACCATATATTTT. Its translation: CASSYRGASGNTIYF.

The genes are TRBV18 and TRBJ2-7; TRBD1 matches at 9 bases. The length of the CDR3 is 14 residues. Germline V gives CDR1 KGHSH, CDR2 LQKENI. Trimming cost V 3 bases and J 5 bases; bases outside gene matches: 5. The CDR3 region is CASSPRTGVDEQYF. CDR3 nucleotides: TGTGCCAGCTCACCGCGGACAGGGGTCGACGAGCAGTACTTC.

The rearrangement links TRBV2 to TRBJ1-6; D not certain. The CDR3 totals 15 residues. The V end lost 8 bases, the J end lost 4 bases, and 15 bases lay between the germline ends. The germline V gene encodes CDR1 SNHLY and CDR2 FYNNEI. CDR3 in amino acids: CASRATIGYNSPLHF. The CDR3 DNA sequence: TGTGCCAGCCGGGCAACCATAGGGTATAATTCACCCCTCCACTTT.

The chain is built from TRBV25-1 and TRBJ2-5; 8 bases are shared with TRBD1. The CDR3 totals 14 residues. CDR1 and CDR2 from the germline V gene are MGHDK and SYGVNS. The V segment lost 6 bases and the J segment 3 bases; nucleotides outside the gene matches: 6. In DNA form, the CDR3 reads TGTGCCAGCAGGAGCTCGACAGGGGAAGAGACCCAGTACTTC. This encodes CASRSSTGEETQYF.

The rearrangement uses TRBV6-1 and TRBJ1-5, with D unresolved. With 2 bases removed from V and 2 bases from J, the gap between germline ends came to 4 bases. The CDR3 covers 13 residues. CDR1 is MNHNS, CDR2 SASEGT, per germline. CDR3 region: CASSEQGNQPQHF. DNA for the CDR3: TGTGCCAGCAGTGAACAGGGCAATCAGCCCCAGCATTTT.

The chain recombines TRBV21-1 with TRBJ2-3; the D segment call TRBD2 is taken from the table without a DNA check. TRBV21-1 is flagged as a pseudogene. This CDR3 has 13 amino acids. This CDR3 is CASSKGSLDTQYF. DNA for the CDR3: TGTGCCAGCAGCAAAGGTTCCCTAGATACGCAGTATTTT.

The chain couples TRBV19 to TRBJ1-5, with unresolved D. CDR1 is LNHDA and CDR2 is SQIVND in the germline V gene (reference sequence). There are 17 residues in the CDR3. With 0 bases removed from V and 0 bases from J, the gap between germline ends came to 12 bases. The CDR3 sequence is CASSIDRSGYSNQPQHF. Written as DNA, the CDR3 is TGTGCCAGTAGTATAGATCGATCCGGGTATAGCAATCAGCCCCAGCATTTT.

This chain links TRBV7-9 with TRBJ1-4; possible D gene TRBD1, 5 bases. The CDR3 extends over 16 amino acids. V lost 5 bases and J 3 bases, leaving 16 bases between the germline ends. Germline CDR1 and CDR2: SEHNR and FQNEAQ (reference sequence). The CDR3 nucleotides are TGTGCCAGCAGCCTGGGGCAGGCGGCTTCTAATGAAAAACTGTTTTTT. Translating gives CASSLGQAASNEKLFF. Complete variable domain (other parts from reference TRBV7-9 and TRBJ1-4): DTGVSQNPRHKITKRGQNVTFRCDPISEHNRLYWYRQTLGQGPEFLTYFQNEAQLEKSRLLSDRFSAERPKGSFSTLEIQRTEQGDSAMYLCASSLGQAASNEKLFFGSGTQLSVL.

The rearrangement joins TRBV5-4 to TRBJ1-3; the D is unclear. The CDR3 contains 16 residues. Trimming took 1 base from V and 4 from J, leaving 15 bases between them. Germline assignment: CDR1 SGHNT and CDR2 YYREEE (reference sequence). CDR3 amino acids: CASSLYAAPGGNTIYF. As DNA, the CDR3 is TGTGCCAGCAGCTTGTACGCGGCCCCGGGGGGAAACACCATATATTTT.

This clone has only one observation. The chain carries TRBV5-1 and TRBJ2-7; D not resolved. V was clipped by 0 bases and J by 3 bases, with 7 bases between them. From germline, CDR1 is SGHRS and CDR2 YFSETQ. CDR3 length: 13 amino acids. The DNA of the CDR3 is TGCGCCAGCAGCTTGGCCACGGGCTACGAGCAGTACTTC. The encoded protein is CASSLATGYEQYF. Looking up the rest from reference TRBV5-1 and TRBJ2-7 gives the full variable domain: KAGVTQTPRYLIKTRGQQVTLSCSPISGHRSVSWYQQTPGQGLQFLFEYFSETQRNKGNFPGRFSGRQFSNSRSEMNVSTLELGDSALYLCASSLATGYEQYFGPGTRLTVT.

The chain carries TRBV7-9 and TRBJ2-5, with D possibly being TRBD2 (6 bases). The CDR3 is 14 residues long. Looked up from germline, CDR1 is SEHNR and CDR2 is FQNEAQ (reference sequence). The V and J ends lost 7 bases and 5 bases respectively, with 17 bases between them. CDR3 region: CASTHRRENETQYF. In DNA form, the CDR3 reads TGTGCCAGCACCCACCGTCGGGAGAACGAGACCCAGTACTTC.

The chain joins TRBV7-7 to TRBJ1-3, with 9 nucleotides matching TRBD1. CDR3 length equals 15 residues. Germline CDR1 SSHAT, CDR2 FNYEAQ (reference sequence). Trimming at V came to 6 bases and at J to 2 bases, leaving 5 bases not matched to a gene. The CDR3: CASSGGQGTGNTIYF. CDR3 coding DNA: TGTGCCAGCAGTGGGGGACAGGGTACTGGAAACACCATATATTTT. Full variable domain (remainder filled in from reference TRBV7-7 and TRBJ1-3): GAGVSQSPRYKVTKRGQDVTLRCDPISSHATLYWYQQALGQGPEFLTYFNYEAQPDKSGLPSDRFSAERPEGSISTLTIQRTEQRDSAMYRCASSGGQGTGNTIYFGEGSWLTVV.

The chain recombines TRBV29-1 with TRBJ1-5, with D perhaps matching TRBD1 (5 bases). There are 12 residues in the CDR3. The V and J ends lost 7 bases and 7 bases respectively, with 14 bases between them. Germline V lookup: CDR1 SQVTM, CDR2 ANQGSEA. DNA for the CDR3: TGCAGCGCCGGGGAGTGGGGCCAGCCCCAGCATTTT. Translated: CSAGEWGQPQHF. The full variable domain, in which reference TRBV29-1 and TRBJ1-5 provide the parts outside the CDR3, is SAVISQKPSRDICQRGTSLTIQCQVDSQVTMMFWYRQQPGQSLTLIATANQGSEATYESGFVIDKFPISRPNLTFSTLTVSNMSPEDSSIYLCSAGEWGQPQHFGDGTRLSIL.